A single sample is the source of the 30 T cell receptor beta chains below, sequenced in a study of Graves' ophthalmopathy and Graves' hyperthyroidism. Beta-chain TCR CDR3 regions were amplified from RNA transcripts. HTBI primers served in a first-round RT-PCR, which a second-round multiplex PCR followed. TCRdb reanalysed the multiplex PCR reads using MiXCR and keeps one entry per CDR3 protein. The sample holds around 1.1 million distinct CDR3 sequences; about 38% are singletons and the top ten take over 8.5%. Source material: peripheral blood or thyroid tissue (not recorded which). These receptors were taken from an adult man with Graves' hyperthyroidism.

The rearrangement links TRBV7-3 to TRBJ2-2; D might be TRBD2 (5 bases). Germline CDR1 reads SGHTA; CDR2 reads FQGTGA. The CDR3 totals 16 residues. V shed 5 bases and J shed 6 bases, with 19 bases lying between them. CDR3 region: CASSPPGKASPGELFF. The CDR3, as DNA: TGTGCCAGCAGCCCCCCCGGGAAGGCAAGTCCCGGGGAGCTGTTTTTT. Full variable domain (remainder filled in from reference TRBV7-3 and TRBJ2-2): GAGVSQTPSNKVTEKGKYVELRCDPISGHTALYWYRQSLGQGPEFLIYFQGTGAADDSGLPNDRFFAVRPEGSVSTLKIQRTERGDSAVYLCASSPPGKASPGELFFGEGSRLTVL.

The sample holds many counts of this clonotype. Here the CDR3 reads CASTGFEETQYF. DNA of the CDR3: TGTGCCAGCACAGGTTTTGAAGAGACCCAGTACTTC. J is TRBJ2-5 and V is TRBV2; the D is unclear. Germline-derived CDR1 and CDR2 are SNHLY and FYNNEI. The V end lost 7 bases, the J end lost 3 bases, and 9 bases lay between the germline ends. This CDR3 is built from 12 residues.

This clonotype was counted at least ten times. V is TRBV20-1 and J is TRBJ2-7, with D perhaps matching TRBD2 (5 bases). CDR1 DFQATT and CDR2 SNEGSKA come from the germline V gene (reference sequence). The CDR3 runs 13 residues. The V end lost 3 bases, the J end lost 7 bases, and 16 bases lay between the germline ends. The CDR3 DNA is TGCAGTGCTAGTATTATCGGGATGGGTGAGCAGTACTTC. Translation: CSASIIGMGEQYF.

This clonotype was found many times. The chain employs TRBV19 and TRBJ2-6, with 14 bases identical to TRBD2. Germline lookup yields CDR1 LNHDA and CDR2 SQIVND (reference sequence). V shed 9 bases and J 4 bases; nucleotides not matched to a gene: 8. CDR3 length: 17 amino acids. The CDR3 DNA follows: TGTGCCAGCAGGACTAGCGGGAGGACGCGGGGGGCCAACGTCCTGACTTTC. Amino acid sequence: CASRTSGRTRGANVLTF.

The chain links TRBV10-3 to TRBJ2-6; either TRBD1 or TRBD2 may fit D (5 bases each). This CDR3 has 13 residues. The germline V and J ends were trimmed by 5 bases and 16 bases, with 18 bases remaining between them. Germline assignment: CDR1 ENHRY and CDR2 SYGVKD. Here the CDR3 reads CAISPRDGQVLTF. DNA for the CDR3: TGTGCCATCAGTCCCCGGGACGGCCAGGTGCTGACTTTC.

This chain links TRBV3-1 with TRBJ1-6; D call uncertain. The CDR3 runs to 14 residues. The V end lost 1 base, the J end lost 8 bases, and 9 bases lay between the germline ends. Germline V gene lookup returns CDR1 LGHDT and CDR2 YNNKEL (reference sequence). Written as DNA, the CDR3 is TGTGCCAGCAGCCAAGGGCAGGATCATTCACCCCTCCACTTT. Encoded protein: CASSQGQDHSPLHF.

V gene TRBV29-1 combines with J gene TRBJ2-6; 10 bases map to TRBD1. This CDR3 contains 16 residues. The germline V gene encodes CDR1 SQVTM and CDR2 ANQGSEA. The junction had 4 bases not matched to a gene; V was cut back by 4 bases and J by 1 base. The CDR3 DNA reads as TGCAGCGTTGTATGGGACAGGGGATCTGGGGCCAACGTCCTGACTTTC. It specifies CSVVWDRGSGANVLTF.

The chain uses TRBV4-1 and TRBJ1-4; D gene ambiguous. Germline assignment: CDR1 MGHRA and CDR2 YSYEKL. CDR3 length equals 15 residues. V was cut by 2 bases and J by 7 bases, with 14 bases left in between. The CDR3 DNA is TGCGCCAGCAGCCAAACAGACATGGTCGGTGAAAAACTGTTTTTT. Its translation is CASSQTDMVGEKLFF.

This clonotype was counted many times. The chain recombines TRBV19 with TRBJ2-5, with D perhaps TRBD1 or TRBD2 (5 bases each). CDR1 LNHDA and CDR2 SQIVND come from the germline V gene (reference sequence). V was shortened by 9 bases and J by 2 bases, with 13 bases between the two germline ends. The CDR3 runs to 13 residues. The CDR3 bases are TGTGCCAGCAGAAGGGACGGACAAGAGACCCAGTACTTC. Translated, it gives CASRRDGQETQYF.

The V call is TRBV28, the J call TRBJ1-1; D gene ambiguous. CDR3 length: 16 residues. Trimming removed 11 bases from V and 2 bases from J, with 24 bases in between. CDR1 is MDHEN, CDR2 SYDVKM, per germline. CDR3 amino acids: CAGKGSPGSQNTEAFF. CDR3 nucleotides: TGTGCCGGGAAAGGTTCCCCGGGAAGCCAAAACACTGAAGCTTTCTTT. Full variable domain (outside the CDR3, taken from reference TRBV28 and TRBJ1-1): DVKVTQSSRYLVKRTGEKVFLECVQDMDHENMFWYRQDPGLGLRLIYFSYDVKMKEKGDIPEGYSVSREKKERFSLILESASTNQTSMYLCAGKGSPGSQNTEAFFGQGTRLTVV.

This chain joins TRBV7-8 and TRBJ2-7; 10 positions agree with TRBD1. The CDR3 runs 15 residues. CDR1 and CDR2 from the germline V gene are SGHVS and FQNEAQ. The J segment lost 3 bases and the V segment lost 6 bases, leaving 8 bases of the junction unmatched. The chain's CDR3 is CASRSGTGVNYEQYF. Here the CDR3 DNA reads TGTGCCAGCAGGTCTGGGACAGGGGTGAACTACGAGCAGTACTTC.

As DNA, the CDR3 is TGTGCCAGCAGGTCCGGGACAATGACTGAAAAACTGTTTTTT. This codes for CASRSGTMTEKLFF. The rearrangement links TRBV6-5 to TRBJ1-4, with D perhaps matching TRBD1 (6 bases). V was shortened by 6 bases and J by 7 bases, with 15 bases between the two germline ends. Germline CDR1 is MNHEY and CDR2 is SVGAGI. The CDR3 is 14 residues long.

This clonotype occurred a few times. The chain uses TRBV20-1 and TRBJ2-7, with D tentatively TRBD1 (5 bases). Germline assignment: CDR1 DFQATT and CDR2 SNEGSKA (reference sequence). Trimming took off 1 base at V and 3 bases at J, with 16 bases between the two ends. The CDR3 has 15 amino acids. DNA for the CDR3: TGCAGTGCTAGAGCTAGTCCCAGGGAAAACTACGAGCAGTACTTC. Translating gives CSARASPRENYEQYF.

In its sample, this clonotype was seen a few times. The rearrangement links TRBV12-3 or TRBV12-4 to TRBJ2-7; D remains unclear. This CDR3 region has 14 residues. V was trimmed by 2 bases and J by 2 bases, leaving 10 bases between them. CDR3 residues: CASSLNRWTYEQYF. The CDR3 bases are TGTGCCAGCAGTTTAAACAGATGGACCTACGAGCAGTACTTC.

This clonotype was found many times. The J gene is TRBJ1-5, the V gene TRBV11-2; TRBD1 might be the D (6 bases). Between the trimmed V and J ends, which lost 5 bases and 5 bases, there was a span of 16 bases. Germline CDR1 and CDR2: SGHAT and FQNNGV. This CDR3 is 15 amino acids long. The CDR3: CASSLRGGFDQPQHF. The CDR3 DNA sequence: TGTGCCAGCAGCCTAAGGGGGGGGTTCGATCAGCCCCAGCATTTT.

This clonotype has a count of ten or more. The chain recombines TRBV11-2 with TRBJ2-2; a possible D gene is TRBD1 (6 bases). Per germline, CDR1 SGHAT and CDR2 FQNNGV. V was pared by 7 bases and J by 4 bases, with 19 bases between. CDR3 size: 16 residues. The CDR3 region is CASTPPQGRGTGELFF. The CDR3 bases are TGTGCCAGCACCCCGCCACAGGGACGGGGCACCGGGGAGCTGTTTTTT. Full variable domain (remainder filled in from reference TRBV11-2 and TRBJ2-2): EAGVAQSPRYKIIEKRQSVAFWCNPISGHATLYWYQQILGQGPKLLIQFQNNGVVDDSQLPKDRFSAERLKGVDSTLKIQPAKLEDSAVYLCASTPPQGRGTGELFFGEGSRLTVL.

CDR3 sequence reads: CASSAGQGPSGNTIYF. The CDR3 nucleotides read TGTGCCAGCAGCGCCGGACAGGGCCCCTCTGGAAACACCATATATTTT. This sequence joins TRBV9 and TRBJ1-3, with TRBD1 identical over 8 bases. CDR3 length equals 16 residues. Germline assignment: CDR1 SGDLS and CDR2 YYNGEE. Trimming took 3 bases from V and 0 from J; bases not matched to a gene: 5. Variable domain in full (rest from reference TRBV9 and TRBJ1-3): DSGVTQTPKHLITATGQRVTLRCSPRSGDLSVYWYQQSLDQGLQFLIQYYNGEERAKGNILERFSAQQFPDLHSELNLSSLELGDSALYFCASSAGQGPSGNTIYFGEGSWLTVV.

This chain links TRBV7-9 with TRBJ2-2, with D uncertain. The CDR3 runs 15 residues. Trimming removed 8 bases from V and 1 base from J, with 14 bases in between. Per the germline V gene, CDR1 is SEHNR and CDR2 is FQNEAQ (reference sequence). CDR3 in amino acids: CASGPVGRNTGELFF. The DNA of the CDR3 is TGTGCCAGCGGGCCCGTTGGGCGGAACACCGGGGAGCTGTTTTTT.

CDR3 in DNA: TGCAGTGCTAGATTTCGGGGACAGGGGATACCTCTCTCCTACGAGCAGTACTTC. It is translated as CSARFRGQGIPLSYEQYF. The chain recombines TRBV20-1 with TRBJ2-7, with 10 positions matching TRBD1. CDR1 and CDR2 (germline): DFQATT, SNEGSKA (reference sequence). The CDR3 runs 18 residues. V shed 2 bases, J shed 0 bases, and the junction held 13 bases outside the gene matches.

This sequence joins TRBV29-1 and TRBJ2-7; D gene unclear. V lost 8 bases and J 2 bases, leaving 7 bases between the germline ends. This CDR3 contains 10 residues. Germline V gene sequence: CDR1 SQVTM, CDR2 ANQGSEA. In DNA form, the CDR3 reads TGCAGCCCTAGTCCCTACGAGCAGTACTTC. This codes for CSPSPYEQYF.

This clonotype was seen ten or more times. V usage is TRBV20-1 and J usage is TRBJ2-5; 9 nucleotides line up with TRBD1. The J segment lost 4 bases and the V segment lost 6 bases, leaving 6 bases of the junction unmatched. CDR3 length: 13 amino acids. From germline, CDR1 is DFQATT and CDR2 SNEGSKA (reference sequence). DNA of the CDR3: TGCAGTGCGGCCACAGGGGGCGGAGAGACCCAGTACTTC. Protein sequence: CSAATGGGETQYF.

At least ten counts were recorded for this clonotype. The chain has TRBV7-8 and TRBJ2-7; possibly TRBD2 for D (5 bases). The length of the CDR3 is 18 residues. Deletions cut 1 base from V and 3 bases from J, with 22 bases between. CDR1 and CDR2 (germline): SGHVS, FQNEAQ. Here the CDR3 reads CASSLGRFGWETFYEQYF. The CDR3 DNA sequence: TGTGCCAGCAGCTTAGGACGGTTCGGTTGGGAGACTTTCTACGAGCAGTACTTC.

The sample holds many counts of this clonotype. CDR3 sequence (DNA): TGCAGCGTTGCACTTTCTGGGGGCTACGAGCAGTACTTC. This encodes CSVALSGGYEQYF. This rearrangement joins TRBV29-1 to TRBJ2-7, with D perhaps assigned TRBD1 or TRBD2 (5 bases each). Trimming took off 4 bases at V and 3 bases at J, with 13 bases between the two ends. Germline CDR1 is SQVTM and CDR2 is ANQGSEA. This CDR3 is built from 13 residues.

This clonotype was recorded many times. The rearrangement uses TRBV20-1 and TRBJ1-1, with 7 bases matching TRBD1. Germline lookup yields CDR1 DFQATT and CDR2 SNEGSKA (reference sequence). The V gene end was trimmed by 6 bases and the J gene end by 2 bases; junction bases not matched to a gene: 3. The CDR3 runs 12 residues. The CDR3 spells CSAQGGNTEAFF. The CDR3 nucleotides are TGCAGTGCCCAGGGGGGAAACACTGAAGCTTTCTTT.

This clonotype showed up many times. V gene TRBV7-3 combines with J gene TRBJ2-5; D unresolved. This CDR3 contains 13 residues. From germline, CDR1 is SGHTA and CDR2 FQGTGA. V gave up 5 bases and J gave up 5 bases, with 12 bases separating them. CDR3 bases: TGTGCCAGCAGCGGAGACCCTTCGGAGACCCAGTACTTC. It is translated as CASSGDPSETQYF. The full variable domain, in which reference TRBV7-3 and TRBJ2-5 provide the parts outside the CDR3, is GAGVSQTPSNKVTEKGKYVELRCDPISGHTALYWYRQSLGQGPEFLIYFQGTGAADDSGLPNDRFFAVRPEGSVSTLKIQRTERGDSAVYLCASSGDPSETQYFGPGTRLLVL.

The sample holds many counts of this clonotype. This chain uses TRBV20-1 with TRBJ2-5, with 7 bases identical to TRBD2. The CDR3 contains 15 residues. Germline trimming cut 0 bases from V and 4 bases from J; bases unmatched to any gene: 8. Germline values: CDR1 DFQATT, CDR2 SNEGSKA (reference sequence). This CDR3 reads CSARDLASGVETQYF. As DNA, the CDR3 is TGCAGTGCTAGAGATCTGGCTAGCGGAGTAGAGACCCAGTACTTC.

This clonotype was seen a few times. The DNA for the CDR3 is TGTGCCAGCAGCCCCCGGTCCCGGAGGACCGGGGAGCTGTTTTTT. This sequence encodes CASSPRSRRTGELFF. The J gene is TRBJ2-2, the V gene TRBV9; possibly TRBD2 for D (5 bases). This CDR3 has 15 amino acids. CDR1 and CDR2 from the germline V gene are SGDLS and YYNGEE. V shed 4 bases and J shed 5 bases, with 15 bases lying between them.

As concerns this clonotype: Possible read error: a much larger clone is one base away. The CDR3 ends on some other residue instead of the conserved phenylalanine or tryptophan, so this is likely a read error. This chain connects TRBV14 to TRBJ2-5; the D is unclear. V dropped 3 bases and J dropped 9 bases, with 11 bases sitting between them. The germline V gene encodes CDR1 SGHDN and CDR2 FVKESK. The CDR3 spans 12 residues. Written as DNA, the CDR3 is TGTGCCAGCAGCCAGGGGTCAAGGTCCCAGTACCTC. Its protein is CASSQGSRSQYL.

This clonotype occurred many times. The CDR3 nucleotides read TGCGCCAGCGACGAAAAAGGATTGGGAAGCGGAGCTTTCTTT. Translation gives CASDEKGLGSGAFF. The chain uses TRBV5-1 and TRBJ1-1, with D unresolved. Trimming removed 7 bases from V and 10 bases from J, with 23 bases in between. The CDR3 covers 14 residues. CDR1 is SGHRS and CDR2 is YFSETQ in the germline V gene.

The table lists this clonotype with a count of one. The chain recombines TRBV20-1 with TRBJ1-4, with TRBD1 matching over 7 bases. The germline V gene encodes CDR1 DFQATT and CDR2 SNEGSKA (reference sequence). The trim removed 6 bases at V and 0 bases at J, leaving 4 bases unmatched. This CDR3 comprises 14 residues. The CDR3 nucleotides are TGCAGTGCCCCCGGACAGGCAACTAATGAAAAACTGTTTTTT. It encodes CSAPGQATNEKLFF.